Shown below are 3 T cell receptor beta chains from a single sample sequenced in a study of blood T cell repertoires in COVID-19. This table comes from immunoSEQ multiplex PCR, and its TCRdb copy is limited to in-frame clones, with some not included. This sample has approximately 50,000 clones, with approximately 90% found just once. The sample was peripheral blood. These receptors all stem from an older man with acute or convalescent COVID-19.

The chain uses TRBV10-3 and TRBJ2-5, with 10 bases that match TRBD2. Germline V gene lookup returns CDR1 ENHRY and CDR2 SYGVKD. There are 14 residues in the CDR3. With V trimmed by 11 bases and J by 0 bases, 6 bases remained unmatched. The CDR3 region is CAVSGGHNQETQYF. The CDR3 DNA reads TGTGCCGTTAGCGGGGGGCACAACCAAGAGACCCAGTACTTC.

The chain links TRBV29-1 to TRBJ2-4; perhaps TRBD1 as D (6 bases). Germline V gives CDR1 SQVTM, CDR2 ANQGSEA. Trimming took 2 bases from V and 4 from J, leaving 9 bases between them. The CDR3 contains 13 residues. The CDR3, as DNA: TGCAGCGTTGAAACAGGACAGAAAAACATTCAGTACTTC. Amino acid sequence: CSVETGQKNIQYF.

This chain uses TRBV5-5 with TRBJ1-2; tentatively, D is TRBD1 (6 bases). The CDR3 totals 15 residues. Germline V gives CDR1 SGHKS, CDR2 YYEKEE (reference sequence). The germline V and J ends were trimmed by 4 bases and 2 bases, with 15 bases remaining between them. This chain's CDR3 is CASSTDRIPNYGYTF. CDR3 nucleotide sequence: TGTGCCAGCAGCACGGACAGAATCCCGAACTATGGCTACACCTTC.